The source of this T cell receptor (beta chain) is a study of T-cell memory formation after mild COVID-19. Findings and limits, study-wide: Unconfirmed was the SARS-CoV-2 specificity of second-wave clones that peaked on day 37. Clones shrinking between day 15 and 85 showed a balanced CD4/CD8 split, and those that grew later tilted toward CD4+. Among contracting clones, CD4+ were mainly CM/EM and CD8+ enriched in EMRA.

This clonotype was counted only a few times. Its antigen is unidentified. MiXCR, applied by TCRdb to the 5' RACE reads, yields one record per CDR3 protein. The profile shows approximately 60,000 distinct CDR3 sequences, 9.5% of them singletons. This sequence originates from a man in his late teens or twenties who had mild COVID-19 (a few samples of this study predate the infection). Cell type and time point are not known. Sequencing used PBMCs or a T cell subset sorted from them (not recorded which).

The chain's CDR3 is CASEGGRNQPQHF. The CDR3 coding sequence is TGTGCCAGTGAGGGGGGCCGCAATCAGCCCCAGCATTTT. This chain links TRBV25-1 with TRBJ1-5, with D tentatively TRBD1 (6 bases). Per the germline V gene, CDR1 is MGHDK and CDR2 is SYGVNS. V lost 9 bases and J 2 bases, leaving 11 bases between the germline ends. The CDR3 sequence is 13 residues long.